The 27 T cell receptor beta chains below all came from one sample that was sequenced in a study of post-analysis software for immune sequencing data. The antigens these receptors bind are not known. Study-level results: Roughly five TRBV segments appeared more often in patients than in controls, and TRBV5-6, TRBV5-1 and TRBV20-1 were among these.

Included in the TCR beta cDNA libraries were unique molecular identifiers. TCRdb reprocessed the PCR reads via MiXCR and lists one record per CDR3 protein. This table holds hundreds of thousands of distinct CDR3 sequences, over 45% found once. Specimen: blood. The receptors were gathered from a girl aged 2 to 9 with multiple sclerosis.

The chain links TRBV12-3 or TRBV12-4 to TRBJ2-1, with TRBD2 identical over 7 bases. The length of the CDR3 is 15 residues. V dropped 5 bases and J dropped 7; count of bases not matched to a gene: 11. In nucleotides, the CDR3 is TGTGCCAGCAGTCCGCTAGGCGGGAGTATTAATGAGCAGTTCTTC. Amino acids: CASSPLGGSINEQFF.

The chain uses TRBV7-2 and TRBJ2-1, with 7 positions matching TRBD2. CDR1 and CDR2 (germline): SGHTA, FQGNSA. This CDR3 is built from 16 residues. V shed 5 bases, J shed 8 bases, and the junction held 15 bases outside the gene matches. The CDR3 coding sequence is TGTGCCAGCAGCCCCACAAAGACTAGCAGGCGGGATGAGCAGTTCTTC. Protein sequence: CASSPTKTSRRDEQFF.

In DNA, the CDR3 is TGCGCCAGCAGCCTCGCCCCCTTCTACGAGCAGTACTTC. Translation gives CASSLAPFYEQYF. The chain employs TRBV4-1 and TRBJ2-7; no clear D. Germline CDR1 and CDR2: MGHRA and YSYEKL. V was clipped by 4 bases and J by 3 bases, with 10 bases between them. The CDR3 totals 13 residues.

This clonotype was observed a handful of times. CDR3 nucleotide sequence: TGCAGTGCAACCACCCCGGACTCAACAGCAGGCGAGACCCAGTACTTC. This sequence encodes CSATTPDSTAGETQYF. J is TRBJ2-5 and V is TRBV20-1; D is possibly TRBD2 (5 bases). The CDR3 is 16 amino acids. Trimming stripped 6 bases from V and 5 bases from J, with 25 bases between. Per the germline V gene, CDR1 is DFQATT and CDR2 is SNEGSKA (reference sequence).

This clonotype has a handful of counts. This chain joins TRBV15 and TRBJ2-5; 8 bases are shared with TRBD2. The CDR3 covers 15 residues. V lost 3 bases to trimming and J lost 1 base; unmatched junction nucleotides: 4. Germline V gene lookup returns CDR1 LNHNV and CDR2 YYDKDF (reference sequence). This CDR3 reads CATSSPRGAQETQYF. DNA of the CDR3: TGTGCCACCAGCAGCCCGCGGGGGGCCCAAGAGACCCAGTACTTC.

The chain has TRBV12-3 or TRBV12-4 and TRBJ2-7, with 7 bases lining up with TRBD1. This CDR3 region has 14 residues. Losses at the gene ends were 3 bases for V and 5 bases for J; bases not matched to a gene: 7. This CDR3 is CASSFRQGWNEQYF. The CDR3 bases are TGTGCCAGCAGTTTTCGACAGGGATGGAACGAGCAGTACTTC.

The rearrangement joins TRBV6-5 to TRBJ2-7; 8 bases fit TRBD1. CDR1 MNHEY and CDR2 SVGAGI come from the germline V gene. This CDR3 spans 15 amino acids. V shed 5 bases and J 2 bases; nucleotides not matched to a gene: 8. CDR3 sequence reads: CASSPSTGVAYEQYF. The CDR3 DNA sequence: TGTGCCAGCAGTCCCTCGACAGGGGTAGCCTACGAGCAGTACTTC.

A few counts support this clonotype. CDR3 sequence (DNA): TGCAGCGTTGAAGACGACAGGGGTTACGAGCAGTACTTC. This translates into CSVEDDRGYEQYF. The rearrangement links TRBV29-1 to TRBJ2-5, with 8 positions matching TRBD1. The end of the DNA aligns better with TRBJ2-7, so the J call may be wrong. The germline V gene has CDR1 SQVTM and CDR2 ANQGSEA. The CDR3 length is 13 residues.

The gene calls are TRBV11-2 and TRBJ2-7; TRBD2 might be the D (5 bases). V dropped 0 bases and J dropped 2 bases, with 8 bases sitting between them. CDR1 and CDR2 from the germline V gene are SGHAT and FQNNGV. The CDR3 sequence is 14 residues long. The CDR3 coding sequence is TGTGCCAGCAGCTTAGAGCTACTAGCCTACGAGCAGTACTTC. The encoded protein is CASSLELLAYEQYF. Full variable domain (missing parts from reference TRBV11-2 and TRBJ2-7): EAGVAQSPRYKIIEKRQSVAFWCNPISGHATLYWYQQILGQGPKLLIQFQNNGVVDDSQLPKDRFSAERLKGVDSTLKIQPAKLEDSAVYLCASSLELLAYEQYFGPGTRLTVT.

The rearrangement links TRBV6-5 to TRBJ2-7; D is possibly TRBD1 (6 bases). Germline V gene data show CDR1 as MNHEY and CDR2 as SVGAGI. This CDR3 spans 14 amino acids. Trimming left V 2 bases short and J 6 bases short, with 14 bases between. CDR3 bases: TGTGCCAGCAGTTACGCGGCAGGGGCTACCGAGCAGTACTTC. Protein product: CASSYAAGATEQYF.

This chain uses TRBV6-6 with TRBJ2-7, with D perhaps TRBD2 (6 bases). Trimming removed 3 bases at V and 0 bases at J, with 12 bases between. This CDR3 comprises 15 residues. Germline assignment: CDR1 MNHNY and CDR2 SVGAGI (reference sequence). CDR3 sequence (DNA): TGTGCCAGCAGTTATGGGATAGCGGCCTCCTACGAGCAGTACTTC. Its protein is CASSYGIAASYEQYF.

The chain has TRBV6-1 and TRBJ2-7; no clear D. The V and J ends lost 4 bases and 2 bases respectively, with 12 bases between them. The CDR3 is made up of 14 amino acids. Germline V gives CDR1 MNHNS, CDR2 SASEGT. DNA for the CDR3: TGTGCCAGCAGTGGGACCCTAACCGCCTACGAGCAGTACTTC. This codes for CASSGTLTAYEQYF.

The chain couples TRBV5-1 to TRBJ2-5, with D unclear. Between the trimmed V and J ends, which lost 7 bases and 11 bases, there was a span of 24 bases. This CDR3 is built from 14 residues. Germline lookup yields CDR1 SGHRS and CDR2 YFSETQ. The CDR3 reads CASLQPGTRNEQYF. DNA of the CDR3: TGCGCCAGCCTCCAGCCAGGTACGAGAAATGAGCAGTACTTC.

This clonotype was seen a few times. The chain has TRBV6-5 and TRBJ2-1; D call uncertain. The CDR3 is 13 amino acids. Germline lookup yields CDR1 MNHEY and CDR2 SVGAGI. V was cut by 6 bases and J by 6 bases, with 12 bases left in between. The CDR3 region is CASSLPGRNEQFF. The CDR3 nucleotides read TGTGCCAGCAGCCTCCCAGGACGCAATGAGCAGTTCTTC.

The sample holds a few counts of this clonotype. The chain couples TRBV6-6 to TRBJ1-2; D gene ambiguous. The CDR3 is 14 residues long. CDR1 MNHNY and CDR2 SVGAGI come from the germline V gene (reference sequence). Trimming cost V 0 bases and J 2 bases, with 7 bases left between them. CDR3 in amino acids: CASSYSGRNYGYTF. The CDR3 DNA reads TGTGCCAGCAGTTACTCTGGGAGGAACTATGGCTACACCTTC.

On this clonotype: The germline gene is not matched at one end of the junction; a read error may be the cause. The chain uses TRBV14 and TRBJ2-5, with TRBD1 as a possible D gene (5 bases). This CDR3 is 15 amino acids long. The V gene's germline CDR1 is SGHDN and CDR2 FVKESK. CDR3 amino acids: CTSSQIQGRQETQDF. CDR3 bases: TGTACCAGCAGCCAAATCCAGGGCCGTCAGGAGACCCAGGACTTC.

The J gene is TRBJ2-1, the V gene TRBV24-1; D is ambiguous. The CDR3 is made up of 13 amino acids. The germline V and J ends were trimmed by 4 bases and 5 bases, with 8 bases remaining between them. CDR1 KGHDR and CDR2 SFDVKD come from the germline V gene. The CDR3 loop reads CATSEFQDNEQFF. CDR3 nucleotide sequence: TGTGCCACCAGTGAATTTCAAGACAATGAGCAGTTCTTC.

The J gene is TRBJ2-6, the V gene TRBV30; D gene ambiguous. This CDR3 has 15 amino acids. V dropped 0 bases and J dropped 3 bases, with 9 bases sitting between them. Germline V gene lookup returns CDR1 GTSNPN and CDR2 SVGIG (reference sequence). In DNA, the CDR3 is TGTGCCTGGAGTGTACGTCCGCTTGGGGCCAACGTCCTGACTTTC. Encoded protein: CAWSVRPLGANVLTF.

The J gene is TRBJ1-1, the V gene TRBV6-5; tentative D call: TRBD1 (5 bases). This CDR3 is 13 amino acids long. V dropped 5 bases and J dropped 6 bases, with 13 bases sitting between them. CDR1 MNHEY and CDR2 SVGAGI come from the germline V gene. CDR3 residues: CASSVRRGSEAFF. The CDR3 region has the DNA TGTGCCAGCAGTGTGAGACGGGGGTCTGAAGCTTTCTTT.

This clonotype was observed a single time. The J gene is TRBJ2-7, the V gene TRBV29-1, with D possibly TRBD2 on 6 matching bases. Judging by the DNA end, TRBJ2-5 fits better; the J call may be wrong. The CDR3 length is 13 residues. Germline lookup yields CDR1 SQVTM and CDR2 ANQGSEA. CDR3 region: CSVGTHSDETQYF. The CDR3, as DNA: TGCAGCGTGGGGACTCACTCCGACGAGACCCAGTACTTC.

The chain joins TRBV20-1 to TRBJ2-3, with D perhaps matching TRBD1 (5 bases). CDR3 length: 12 amino acids. V was pared by 3 bases and J by 6 bases, with 10 bases between. Germline V CDR1 and CDR2: DFQATT, SNEGSKA (reference sequence). CDR3 DNA sequence: TGCAGTGCTAGGAAGACAGCGGATACGCAGTATTTT. It specifies CSARKTADTQYF.

The genes are TRBV29-1 and TRBJ2-3; D not certain. V was pared by 4 bases and J by 0 bases, with 5 bases between. Per the germline V gene, CDR1 is SQVTM and CDR2 is ANQGSEA. There are 12 residues in the CDR3. Here the CDR3 reads CSVGISTDTQYF. CDR3 coding DNA: TGCAGCGTTGGGATTAGCACAGATACGCAGTATTTT.

J is TRBJ1-1 and V is TRBV27, with 7 bases aligning to TRBD1. This CDR3 is 15 amino acids long. Trimming cost V 5 bases and J 2 bases; bases outside gene matches: 8. Germline V lookup: CDR1 MNHEY, CDR2 SMNVEV (reference sequence). The DNA of the CDR3 is TGTGCCAGCAGTCCCTGGGACAGCGGAAACACTGAAGCTTTCTTT. Protein product: CASSPWDSGNTEAFF.

The sample holds a few counts of this clonotype. The rearrangement joins TRBV6-1 to TRBJ2-4; TRBD2 agrees at 8 bases. Looked up from germline, CDR1 is MNHNS and CDR2 is SASEGT. The CDR3 length is 20 residues. V gave up 5 bases and J gave up 0 bases; unmatched junction bases: 18. The DNA of the CDR3 is TGTGCCAGCAGTCCTCCCTCTTTGGGCGGGGGGCAAATAGCCAAAAACATTCAGTACTTC. Translating gives CASSPPSLGGGQIAKNIQYF.

The V gene is TRBV20-1, the J gene TRBJ2-7; 8 bases are a match to TRBD2. In germline, CDR1 is DFQATT, CDR2 SNEGSKA (reference sequence). The CDR3 has 15 amino acids. Losses at the gene ends were 0 bases for V and 4 bases for J; bases not matched to a gene: 8. The CDR3 DNA reads TGCAGTGCTAGAGATCAGACTAGCGAGAGGTACGAGCAGTACTTC. Translated, it gives CSARDQTSERYEQYF.

The gene calls are TRBV7-2 and TRBJ1-1; D is undetermined. Trimming removed 1 base from V and 4 bases from J, with 10 bases in between. The CDR3 length is 14 residues. Germline V gene sequence: CDR1 SGHTA, CDR2 FQGNSA. CDR3 sequence reads: CASSLGRSSTEAFF. The CDR3 DNA is TGTGCCAGCAGCTTAGGACGGTCGAGCACTGAAGCTTTCTTT.

The CDR3 spells CASSPAGTITDTQYF. In DNA form, the CDR3 reads TGTGCCAGCAGCCCTGCCGGGACTATTACAGATACGCAGTATTTT. The chain uses TRBV7-2 and TRBJ2-3; TRBD2 matches 7 bases. The CDR3 consists of 15 residues. J gave up 3 bases and V 5 bases, and 8 bases lay outside the gene matches. The germline V gene has CDR1 SGHTA and CDR2 FQGNSA.